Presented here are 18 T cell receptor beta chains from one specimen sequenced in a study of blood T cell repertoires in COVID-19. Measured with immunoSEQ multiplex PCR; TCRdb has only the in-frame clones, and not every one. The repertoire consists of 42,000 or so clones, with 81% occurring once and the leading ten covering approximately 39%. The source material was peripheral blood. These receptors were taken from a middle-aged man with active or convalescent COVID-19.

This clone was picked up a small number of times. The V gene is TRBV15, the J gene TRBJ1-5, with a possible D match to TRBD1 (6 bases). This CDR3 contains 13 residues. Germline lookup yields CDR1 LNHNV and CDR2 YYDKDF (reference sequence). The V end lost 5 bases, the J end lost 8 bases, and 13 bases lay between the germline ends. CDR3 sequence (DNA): TGTGCCACCAGCGGTGAGGGGGGGGAGCCCCAGCATTTT. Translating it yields CATSGEGGEPQHF.

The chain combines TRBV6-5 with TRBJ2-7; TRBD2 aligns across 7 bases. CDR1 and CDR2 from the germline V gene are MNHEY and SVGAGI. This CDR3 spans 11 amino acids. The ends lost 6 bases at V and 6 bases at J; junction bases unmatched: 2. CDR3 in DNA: TGTGCCAGCAGAAGGGAGGGCGAGCAGTACTTC. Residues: CASRREGEQYF.

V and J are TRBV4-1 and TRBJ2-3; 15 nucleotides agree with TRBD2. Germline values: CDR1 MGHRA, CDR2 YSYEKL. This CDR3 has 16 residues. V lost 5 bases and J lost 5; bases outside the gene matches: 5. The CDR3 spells CASSSGLAGGGDTQYF. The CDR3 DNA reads TGCGCCAGCAGCTCGGGACTAGCGGGGGGAGGAGATACGCAGTATTTT.

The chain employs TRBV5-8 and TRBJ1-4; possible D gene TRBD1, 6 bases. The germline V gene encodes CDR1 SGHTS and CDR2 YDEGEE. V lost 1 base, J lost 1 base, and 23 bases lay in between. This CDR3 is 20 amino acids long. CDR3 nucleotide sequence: TGTGCCAGCAGCTTGTTCGGGGCAGGGGTAGCACCTGGAACTAATGAAAAACTGTTTTTT. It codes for CASSLFGAGVAPGTNEKLFF.

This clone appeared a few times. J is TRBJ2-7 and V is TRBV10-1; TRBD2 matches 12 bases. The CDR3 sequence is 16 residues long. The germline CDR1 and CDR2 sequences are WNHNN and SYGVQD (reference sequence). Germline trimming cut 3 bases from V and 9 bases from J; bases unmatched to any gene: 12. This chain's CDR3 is CASSDNSRLAGGPQYF. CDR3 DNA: TGCGCCAGCAGTGATAATTCTCGCCTAGCGGGAGGGCCGCAGTACTTC.

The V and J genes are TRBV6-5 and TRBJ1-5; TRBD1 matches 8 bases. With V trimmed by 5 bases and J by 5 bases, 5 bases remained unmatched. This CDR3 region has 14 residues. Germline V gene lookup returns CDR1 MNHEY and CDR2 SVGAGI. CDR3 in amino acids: CASSTRTGYQPQHF. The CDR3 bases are TGTGCCAGCAGTACCCGGACAGGGTATCAGCCCCAGCATTTT.

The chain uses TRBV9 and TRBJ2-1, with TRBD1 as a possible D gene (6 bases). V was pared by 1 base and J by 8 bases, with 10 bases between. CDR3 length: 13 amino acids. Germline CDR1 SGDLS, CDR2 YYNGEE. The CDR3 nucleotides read TGTGCCAGCAGCGTAATCAGGGGCGATGAGCAGTTCTTC. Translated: CASSVIRGDEQFF.

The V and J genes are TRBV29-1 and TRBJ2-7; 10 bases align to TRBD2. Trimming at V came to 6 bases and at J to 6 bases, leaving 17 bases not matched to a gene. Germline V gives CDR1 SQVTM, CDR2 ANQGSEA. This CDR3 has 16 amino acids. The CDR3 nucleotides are TGCAGCGTCTCCCCCGGGGCTAGCGGGAGCGGTAGCGAGCAGTACTTC. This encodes CSVSPGASGSGSEQYF.

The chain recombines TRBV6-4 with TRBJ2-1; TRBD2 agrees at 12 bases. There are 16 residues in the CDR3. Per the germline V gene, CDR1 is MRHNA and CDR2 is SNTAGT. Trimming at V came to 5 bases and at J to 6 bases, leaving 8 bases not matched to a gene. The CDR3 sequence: CASSNLASGGGNEQFF. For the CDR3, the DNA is TGTGCCAGCAGTAATCTCGCTAGCGGGGGGGGCAATGAGCAGTTCTTC.

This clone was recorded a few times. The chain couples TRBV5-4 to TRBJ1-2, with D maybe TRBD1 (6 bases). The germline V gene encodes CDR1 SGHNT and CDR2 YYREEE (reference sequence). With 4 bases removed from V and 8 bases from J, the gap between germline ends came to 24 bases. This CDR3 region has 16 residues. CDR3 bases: TGTGCCAGCAGCGCCGGGACCGGGGGGCCCCTATTAGGCTACACCTTC. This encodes CASSAGTGGPLLGYTF.

This CDR3 is CASSPQGLAGATQYF. The CDR3 nucleotides are TGTGCCAGCAGCCCCCAGGGGCTAGCGGGAGCGACTCAGTACTTC. The chain couples TRBV14 to TRBJ2-7; 10 positions match TRBD2. The CDR3 runs 15 residues. V shed 4 bases and J 10 bases; nucleotides not matched to a gene: 13. Germline V gives CDR1 SGHDN, CDR2 FVKESK.

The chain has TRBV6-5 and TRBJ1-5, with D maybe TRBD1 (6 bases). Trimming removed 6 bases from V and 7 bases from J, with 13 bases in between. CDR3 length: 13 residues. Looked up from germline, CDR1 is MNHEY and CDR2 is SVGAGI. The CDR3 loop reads CASRMGAQQPQHF. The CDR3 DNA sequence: TGTGCCAGCAGGATGGGGGCCCAGCAGCCCCAGCATTTT.

CDR3 sequence: CAWSVRLFEAFF. The CDR3 coding sequence is TGTGCCTGGAGTGTCCGACTCTTTGAAGCTTTCTTT. The chain is built from TRBV30 and TRBJ1-1; D is uncertain. Between the trimmed V and J ends, which lost 0 bases and 7 bases, there was a span of 9 bases. Germline values: CDR1 GTSNPN, CDR2 SVGIG (reference sequence). The length of the CDR3 is 12 residues.

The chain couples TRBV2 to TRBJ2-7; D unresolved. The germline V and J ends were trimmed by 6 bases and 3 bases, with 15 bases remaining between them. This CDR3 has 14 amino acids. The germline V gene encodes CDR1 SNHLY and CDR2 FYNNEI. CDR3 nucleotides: TGTGCCAGCAGACCCAGCGTTTTGGGCTACGAGCAGTACTTC. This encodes CASRPSVLGYEQYF. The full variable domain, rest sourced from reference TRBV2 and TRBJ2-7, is EPEVTQTPSHQVTQMGQEVILRCVPISNHLYFYWYRQILGQKVEFLVSFYNNEISEKSEIFDDQFSVERPDGSNFTLKIRSTKLEDSAMYFCASRPSVLGYEQYFGPGTRLTVT.

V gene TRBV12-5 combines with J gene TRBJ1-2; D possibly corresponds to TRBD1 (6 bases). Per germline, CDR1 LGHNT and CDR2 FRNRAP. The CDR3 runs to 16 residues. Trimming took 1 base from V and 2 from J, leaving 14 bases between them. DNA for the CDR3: TGTGCTAGTGGTTTGGGGGCAGGGGATTTAAACTATGGCTACACCTTC. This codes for CASGLGAGDLNYGYTF.

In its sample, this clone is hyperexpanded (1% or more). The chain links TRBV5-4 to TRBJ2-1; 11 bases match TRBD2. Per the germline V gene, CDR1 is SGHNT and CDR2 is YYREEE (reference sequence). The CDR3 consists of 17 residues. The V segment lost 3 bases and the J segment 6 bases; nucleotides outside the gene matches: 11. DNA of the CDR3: TGTGCCAGCAGCTCAGCCAAAACTAGCGGGAGCAGCAATGAGCAGTTCTTC. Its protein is CASSSAKTSGSSNEQFF. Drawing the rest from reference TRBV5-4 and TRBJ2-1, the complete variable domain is ETGVTQSPTHLIKTRGQQVTLRCSSQSGHNTVSWYQQALGQGPQFIFQYYREEENGRGNFPPRFSGLQFPNYSSELNVNALELDDSALYLCASSSAKTSGSSNEQFFGPGTRLTVL.

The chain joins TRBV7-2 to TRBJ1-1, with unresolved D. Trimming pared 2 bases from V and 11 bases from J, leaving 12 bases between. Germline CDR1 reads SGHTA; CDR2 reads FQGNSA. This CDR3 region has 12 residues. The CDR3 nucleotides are TGTGCCAGCAGCTTACCTGTGGGAGCGGCTTTCTTT. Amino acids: CASSLPVGAAFF.

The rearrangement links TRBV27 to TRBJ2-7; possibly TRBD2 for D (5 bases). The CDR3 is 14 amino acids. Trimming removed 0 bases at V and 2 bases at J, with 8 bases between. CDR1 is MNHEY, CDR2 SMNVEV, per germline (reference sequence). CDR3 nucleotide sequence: TGTGCCAGCAGTTTATCGGGAGCTACCTACGAGCAGTACTTC. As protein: CASSLSGATYEQYF.